These 27 T cell receptor beta chains share one sample of origin, sequenced in a study of blood T cell repertoires in COVID-19. Some clones are missing from TCRdb's copy, which holds only in-frame ones; the method was immunoSEQ multiplex PCR. The table shows roughly 22,000 clones, with about 90% occurring only once. What was sequenced was peripheral blood. Receptors were obtained from a man aged 70 or older with active COVID-19.

The CDR3 is CASSPRTSGVTDTQYF. Written as DNA, the CDR3 is TGTGCCAGCTCACCTAGGACTAGCGGGGTTACAGATACGCAGTATTTT. This sequence joins TRBV18 and TRBJ2-3; the match to TRBD2 covers 12 bases. This CDR3 contains 16 residues. Unmatched junction bases numbered 4, after V lost 3 bases and J lost 3 bases. From germline, CDR1 is KGHSH and CDR2 LQKENI.

The chain joins TRBV2 to TRBJ2-6, with a weak D call TRBD2 (7 bases). The CDR3 length is 16 residues. Germline V CDR1 and CDR2: SNHLY, FYNNEI. With 9 bases removed from V and 0 bases from J, the gap between germline ends came to 15 bases. The DNA of the CDR3 is TGTGCCAGTGGGGGGGGCTACTCCTCTGGGGCCAACGTCCTGACTTTC. This codes for CASGGGYSSGANVLTF.

The genes are TRBV30 and TRBJ1-3; 8 bases agree with TRBD1. Germline assignment: CDR1 GTSNPN and CDR2 SVGIG (reference sequence). Trimming took 4 bases from V and 1 from J; bases not matched to a gene: 3. The CDR3 is 14 amino acids. The CDR3 DNA reads TGTGCCTGGACCCGGACAGGGTCTGGAAACACCATATATTTT. Encoded protein: CAWTRTGSGNTIYF. Complete variable domain (other parts from reference TRBV30 and TRBJ1-3): SQTIHQWPATLVQPVGSPLSLECTVEGTSNPNLYWYRQAAGRGLQLLFYSVGIGQISSEVPQNLSASRPQDRQFILSSKKLLLSDSGFYLCAWTRTGSGNTIYFGEGSWLTVV.

The chain recombines TRBV6-5 with TRBJ2-7; D is possibly TRBD2 (5 bases). The CDR3 totals 15 residues. With 2 bases removed from V and 0 bases from J, the gap between germline ends came to 11 bases. CDR1 and CDR2 (germline): MNHEY, SVGAGI. The CDR3, as DNA: TGTGCCAGCAGTTACGCGGGTTCGAGCTCCTACGAGCAGTACTTC. Amino acid sequence: CASSYAGSSSYEQYF.

The chain is built from TRBV6-5 and TRBJ2-7, with TRBD1 matching over 10 bases. Germline assignment: CDR1 MNHEY and CDR2 SVGAGI. The V segment lost 6 bases and the J segment 3 bases; nucleotides outside the gene matches: 5. The CDR3 has 14 residues. This chain's CDR3 is CASSPDRGFYEQYF. CDR3 in DNA: TGTGCCAGCAGCCCGGACAGGGGGTTCTACGAGCAGTACTTC.

The rearrangement uses TRBV4-3 and TRBJ2-4; D remains unclear. Germline-derived CDR1 and CDR2 are LGHNA and YSLEER. This CDR3 is 16 amino acids long. With 0 bases removed from V and 1 base from J, the gap between germline ends came to 10 bases. CDR3 amino acids: CASSQEWSRAKNIQYF. The CDR3 DNA follows: TGCGCCAGCAGCCAAGAATGGTCCCGGGCCAAAAACATTCAGTACTTC.

This clone has only one observation. This CDR3 reads CASSNRGLPEKLFF. The DNA of the CDR3 is TGTGCCAGTAGTAACAGGGGGCTGCCTGAAAAACTGTTTTTT. The chain uses TRBV19 and TRBJ1-4, with 9 bases identical to TRBD1. Germline values: CDR1 LNHDA, CDR2 SQIVND (reference sequence). J lost 7 bases, V lost 4 bases, and 4 bases had no gene match. The CDR3 is 14 amino acids.

CDR3 sequence reads: CASSPGWGADGYTF. The CDR3 nucleotides are TGTGCCAGCAGCCCAGGGTGGGGCGCCGATGGCTACACCTTC. The J gene is TRBJ1-2, the V gene TRBV6-4; perhaps TRBD1 as D (5 bases). Germline V gene lookup returns CDR1 MRHNA and CDR2 SNTAGT. This CDR3 region has 14 residues. V lost 6 bases and J 6 bases, leaving 17 bases between the germline ends.

The CDR3 DNA reads as TGTGCCAGCAGTCAGGGGGGCCGTCCAGATACGCAGTATTTT. Residues: CASSQGGRPDTQYF. The rearrangement links TRBV28 to TRBJ2-3; perhaps TRBD1 as D (7 bases). V dropped 5 bases and J dropped 4 bases, with 13 bases sitting between them. This CDR3 contains 14 residues. Per the germline V gene, CDR1 is MDHEN and CDR2 is SYDVKM.

This chain connects TRBV4-2 to TRBJ1-5; 8 bases line up with TRBD1. The length of the CDR3 is 16 residues. In germline, CDR1 is LGHNA, CDR2 YNFKEQ. The junction had 2 bases not matched to a gene; V was cut back by 1 base and J by 0 bases. CDR3 sequence (DNA): TGTGCCAGCAGCCAAGGGACAGGGTATAGCAATCAGCCCCAGCATTTT. It translates to CASSQGTGYSNQPQHF.

This clone was counted a single time. The chain is built from TRBV14 and TRBJ1-2; D may be TRBD1 (5 bases). The germline CDR1 and CDR2 sequences are SGHDN and FVKESK. V lost 2 bases and J lost 2, with 12 bases in between. The CDR3 covers 15 residues. Here the CDR3 reads CASSQFPGWNYGYTF. In DNA form, the CDR3 reads TGTGCCAGCAGCCAATTCCCAGGGTGGAACTATGGCTACACCTTC.

The gene calls are TRBV27 and TRBJ1-6; D possibly corresponds to TRBD1 (5 bases). The V gene lost 3 bases and the J gene lost 4 bases, with 10 bases spanning the gap. This CDR3 is 15 amino acids long. Germline V CDR1 and CDR2: MNHEY, SMNVEV (reference sequence). The CDR3 region is CASSFGGGYNSPLHF. As DNA, the CDR3 is TGTGCCAGCAGTTTCGGCGGGGGGTATAATTCACCCCTCCACTTT.

V usage is TRBV19 and J usage is TRBJ2-3; 7 nucleotides agree with TRBD2. This CDR3 spans 17 amino acids. Germline V lookup: CDR1 LNHDA, CDR2 SQIVND (reference sequence). The J segment lost 4 bases and the V segment lost 4 bases, leaving 14 bases of the junction unmatched. The CDR3 spells CASSTLREGGSADTQYF. CDR3 DNA: TGTGCCAGTAGTACCCTTAGGGAAGGCGGGAGCGCAGATACGCAGTATTTT.

The chain couples TRBV6-5 to TRBJ2-7; the match to TRBD2 covers 7 bases. The CDR3 sequence is 13 residues long. Trimming removed 2 bases from V and 3 bases from J; junction bases left unmatched: 1. Germline V gene sequence: CDR1 MNHEY, CDR2 SVGAGI. The CDR3 DNA sequence: TGTGCCAGCAGTTACGGGAGGGGCTACGAGCAGTACTTC. This sequence encodes CASSYGRGYEQYF.

The chain links TRBV7-9 to TRBJ1-5, with D perhaps matching TRBD1 (5 bases). Germline CDR1 reads SEHNR; CDR2 reads FQNEAQ (reference sequence). V lost 1 base and J lost 4, with 11 bases in between. The CDR3 covers 15 residues. CDR3 amino acids: CASSLGSTENQPQHF. CDR3 DNA: TGTGCCAGCAGCTTAGGTTCGACAGAGAATCAGCCCCAGCATTTT.

J is TRBJ1-2 and V is TRBV18; D call uncertain. The CDR3 totals 13 residues. CDR1 is KGHSH and CDR2 is LQKENI in the germline V gene. V was pared by 2 bases and J by 8 bases, with 12 bases between. This CDR3 is CASSPSDSWGYTF. CDR3 nucleotides: TGTGCCAGCTCACCATCTGACTCTTGGGGCTACACCTTC.

The gene calls are TRBV10-3 and TRBJ2-7, with TRBD1 identical over 9 bases. The germline V gene has CDR1 ENHRY and CDR2 SYGVKD. The CDR3 contains 15 residues. The ends lost 3 bases at V and 3 bases at J; junction bases unmatched: 6. CDR3 residues: CAISEPGQGSYEQYF. The CDR3 DNA is TGTGCCATCAGTGAACCGGGACAGGGCAGCTACGAGCAGTACTTC.

The genes are TRBV6-5 and TRBJ1-4, with D hard to call. Germline V gene data show CDR1 as MNHEY and CDR2 as SVGAGI. This CDR3 has 15 residues. The germline V and J ends were trimmed by 6 bases and 7 bases, with 18 bases remaining between them. CDR3 sequence: CASRRAHGSSEKLFF. The CDR3 coding sequence is TGTGCCAGCAGGCGAGCGCACGGGTCGAGTGAAAAACTGTTTTTT.

The chain links TRBV7-9 to TRBJ2-2; TRBD2 matches 8 bases. This CDR3 contains 15 residues. The V and J ends lost 8 bases and 5 bases, in that order; junction bases with no gene match: 10. Germline-derived CDR1 and CDR2 are SEHNR and FQNEAQ (reference sequence). This CDR3 reads CASRGAGDSTGELFF. The CDR3 region has the DNA TGTGCCAGCCGAGGAGCGGGAGACTCGACCGGGGAGCTGTTTTTT.

The V gene is TRBV7-2, the J gene TRBJ1-5, with a possible D match to TRBD1 (5 bases). V lost 6 bases, J lost 2 bases, and 14 bases lay in between. Germline CDR1 SGHTA, CDR2 FQGNSA. The CDR3 sequence is 15 residues long. The CDR3, as DNA: TGTGCCAGCAGGATGGATGGGGGGGGCAATCAGCCCCAGCATTTT. Its translation: CASRMDGGGNQPQHF.

Worth noting for this clone: Other nucleotide sequences from this sample produce the same CDR3. V gene TRBV7-3 combines with J gene TRBJ2-1, with TRBD1 matching 9 bases. The CDR3 has 16 amino acids. Trimming removed 0 bases from V and 4 bases from J; junction bases left unmatched: 4. From germline, CDR1 is SGHTA and CDR2 FQGTGA. The CDR3 here is CASSLTGGQGYNEQFF. The CDR3 coding sequence is TGTGCCAGCAGCTTAACCGGGGGACAGGGATACAATGAGCAGTTCTTC.

As concerns this clone: At one of its ends the junction is not consistent with the germline gene, which may arise from a read error. This rearrangement joins TRBV7-7 to TRBJ2-1, with D possibly TRBD1 on 6 matching bases. Germline CDR1 SSHAT, CDR2 FNYEAQ (reference sequence). The CDR3 runs to 17 residues. CDR3 region: CASSSNHHRALYNEQFF. The CDR3 coding sequence is TGTGCTAGCAGCTCCAACCACCACAGGGCCTTATACAATGAGCAGTTCTTC.

The V gene is TRBV27, the J gene TRBJ2-2; a possible D gene is TRBD1 (6 bases). V gave up 5 bases and J gave up 7 bases, with 8 bases separating them. The CDR3 totals 12 residues. The germline V gene has CDR1 MNHEY and CDR2 SMNVEV (reference sequence). DNA of the CDR3: TGTGCCAGCAGTACAGGGATCGGGGAGCTGTTTTTT. Its translation: CASSTGIGELFF.

This sequence joins TRBV21-1 and TRBJ1-5; the table's D gene call, TRBD1, was not cross checked with the DNA. TRBV21-1 is a pseudogene segment. The CDR3 is made up of 18 amino acids. The chain's CDR3 is CASSPRTGGTPLNQPQHF. As DNA, the CDR3 is TGTGCCAGCAGCCCACGGACAGGGGGCACTCCCTTAAATCAGCCCCAGCATTTT.

The V gene is TRBV7-2, the J gene TRBJ1-1; no firm D call. CDR1 and CDR2 (germline): SGHTA, FQGNSA. Trimming left V 1 base short and J 1 base short, with 7 bases between. This CDR3 is built from 14 residues. CDR3 loop: CASSLGPRNTEAFF. The CDR3 bases are TGTGCCAGCAGCTTAGGGCCCCGGAACACTGAAGCTTTCTTT.

The chain uses TRBV15 and TRBJ2-5; 10 bases fit TRBD1. CDR3 size: 16 residues. Losses at the gene ends were 0 bases for V and 5 bases for J; bases not matched to a gene: 6. CDR1 is LNHNV, CDR2 YYDKDF, per germline (reference sequence). The CDR3 sequence is CATSRDRQGAWETQYF. The CDR3 region has the DNA TGTGCCACCAGCAGAGACCGACAGGGGGCGTGGGAGACCCAGTACTTC. Drawing the rest from reference TRBV15 and TRBJ2-5, the complete variable domain is DAMVIQNPRYQVTQFGKPVTLSCSQTLNHNVMYWYQQKSSQAPKLLFHYYDKDFNNEADTPDNFQSRRPNTSFCFLDIRSPGLGDTAMYLCATSRDRQGAWETQYFGPGTRLLVL.

This chain links TRBV9 with TRBJ1-6, with D tentatively TRBD1 (5 bases). V lost 0 bases and J lost 1, with 5 bases in between. CDR1 and CDR2 (germline): SGDLS, YYNGEE. The CDR3 loop spans 15 amino acids. CDR3 sequence reads: CASSVGQSYNSPLHF. The CDR3 DNA reads TGTGCCAGCAGCGTAGGACAGTCCTATAATTCACCCCTCCACTTT. Filled out from reference TRBV9 and TRBJ1-6, the complete variable domain reads DSGVTQTPKHLITATGQRVTLRCSPRSGDLSVYWYQQSLDQGLQFLIQYYNGEERAKGNILERFSAQQFPDLHSELNLSSLELGDSALYFCASSVGQSYNSPLHFGNGTRLTVT.